This TCR beta chain emerged from a study of OX40 agonist ivuxolimab in advanced cancers. On the study more broadly: Age averaged approximately 60 years (range about 20 to 80), and less than 85% were male. Anti-PD-1, anti-PD-L1 or anti-CTLA-4 therapy given earlier was allowed, and 40% had some.

Method: immunoSEQ multiplex PCR; TCRdb's copy keeps in-frame clones and lacks some. Among approximately 39,000 clones listed, about 81% were seen once. Germline-derived CDR1 and CDR2 are WSHSY and SAAADI. The V end was cut by 0 bases, the J end by 15 bases, with 12 bases between. The CDR3 loop spans 12 amino acids. Sequenced material: CD4+ or CD8+ T cells sorted from blood, taken in a trial of the OX40 agonist ivuxolimab. This receptor was identified in an adult with an advanced solid tumor such as melanoma, head and neck, liver or kidney cancer. The chain has TRBV10-2 and TRBJ2-1; D might be TRBD1 (6 bases). The CDR3: CASSESTGVGFF. CDR3 DNA: TGCGCCAGCAGTGAGTCGACAGGCGTAGGGTTCTTC.